The rows below give T cell receptor beta chains drawn from one sample of a study of cytomegalovirus exposure and HLA in healthy donors. The assay was immunoSEQ multiplex PCR, and TCRdb's table has in-frame clones only and misses some. Here the sample spans 150,000 to 200,000 clones, around 80% being singletons. Input material: PBMCs. The receptor source for this set is a woman between 40 and 55 years old in good health and CMV-seropositive. The CDR3 runs from the conserved cysteine through the conserved F or W. D genes are given only for firm matches. The size of a clone is reported for some rows only, either as once, few or many, or as a class for expanded clones.

>TRBV7-2|NA|NA|TRBJ2-7
CASSLAGGAYEQYF
TGTGCCAGCAGCTTAGCCGGGGGAGCCTACGAGCAGTACTTC
>TRBV19|NA|TRBD1|TRBJ1-1
CASTPQGAFAEAFF
TGTGCCAGTACCCCACAGGGGGCGTTCGCTGAAGCTTTCTTT
>TRBV9|few|TRBD2|TRBJ2-5
CASSAGLATETQYF
TGTGCCAGCAGCGCGGGACTAGCGACGGAGACCCAGTACTTC
>TRBV28|NA|NA|TRBJ2-7
CASSIRTNPYEQYF
TGTGCCAGCAGTATTCGGACTAACCCCTACGAGCAGTACTTC
>TRBV19|NA|TRBD2|TRBJ2-2
CASSTLWGLAGGKSNTGELFF
TGTGCCAGTAGTACATTATGGGGACTAGCGGGAGGAAAGTCGAACACCGGGGAGCTGTTTTTT
>TRBV30|NA|NA|TRBJ2-7
CASHGRGTASYEQYF
TGTGCCTCGCATGGACGCGGGACGGCCTCCTACGAGCAGTACTTC
>TRBV11-2|NA|TRBD1|TRBJ1-2
CASSYDRGDDGYTF
TGTGCCAGCAGTTACGACAGGGGTGACGATGGCTACACCTTC
>TRBV7-2|NA|TRBD1|TRBJ1-1
CASSSQGQGATNTEAFF
TGTGCCAGCAGCTCCCAAGGACAGGGGGCAACGAACACTGAAGCTTTCTTT
>TRBV29-1|NA|TRBD2|TRBJ2-5
CSVIGRLAVQETQYF
TGCAGCGTTATAGGGCGACTAGCGGTACAAGAGACCCAGTACTTC
>TRBV28|NA|TRBD1|TRBJ1-5
CASTGQGHNQPQHF
TGTGCCAGCACGGGACAGGGTCACAATCAGCCCCAGCATTTT
>TRBV6-5|NA|NA|TRBJ2-7
CASRGTGTYEQYF
TGTGCCAGCAGAGGGACTGGAACCTACGAGCAGTACTTC
>TRBV28|NA|NA|TRBJ2-1
CASSFGTSYNEQFF
TGTGCCAGCAGTTTCGGGACATCCTACAATGAGCAGTTCTTC
>TRBV7-8|NA|TRBD1|TRBJ2-7
CASSITTGSAEYF
TGTGCCAGCAGCATAACGACAGGGAGCGCGGAGTACTTC
>TRBV5-1|NA|TRBD2|TRBJ2-1
CASSSGLGRNEQFF
TGCGCCAGCAGCTCGGGACTAGGGCGCAATGAGCAGTTCTTC
>TRBV15|once|TRBD1|TRBJ1-6
CATSDWGQQSSPLHF
TGTGCCACCAGCGACTGGGGACAGCAGAGTTCACCCCTCCACTTT
>TRBV6-6|NA|NA|TRBJ1-5
CASIWGGSGGNQPQHF
TGTGCCAGCATCTGGGGGGGGTCAGGCGGCAATCAGCCCCAGCATTTT
>TRBV13|NA|NA|TRBJ2-1
CASSLGLIWAKNNEQFF
TGTGCCAGCAGCTTAGGACTTATTTGGGCCAAAAACAATGAGCAGTTCTTC